The 9 T cell receptor beta chains reported below all come from one sample, sequenced in a study of shared clonotypes between healthy human individuals. Assay used: immunoSEQ multiplex PCR; TCRdb lists only in-frame clones, some missing. The sample shows hundreds of thousands of clones, 73% of them seen only once. The sample was memory CD4+ T cells sorted from blood. Sample subset: CD45RA-negative fraction. All receptors come from a woman aged 30 to 39 in good health.

This chain connects TRBV18 to TRBJ1-5; possible D gene TRBD1, 5 bases. The length of the CDR3 is 15 residues. Per the germline V gene, CDR1 is KGHSH and CDR2 is LQKENI. Trimming took off 3 bases at V and 4 bases at J, with 13 bases between the two ends. The CDR3 coding sequence is TGTGCCAGCTCACCCGCCGGGGCCTTAAATCAGCCCCAGCATTTT. The encoded protein is CASSPAGALNQPQHF.

This clone showed up just a few times. The V and J genes are TRBV5-4 and TRBJ1-3; no clear D gene. The CDR3 contains 15 residues. The V gene's germline CDR1 is SGHNT and CDR2 YYREEE (reference sequence). V was pared by 0 bases and J by 2 bases, with 9 bases between. For the CDR3, the DNA is TGTGCCAGCAGCTTGGGGCCCGAGGCTGGAAACACCATATATTTT. Protein: CASSLGPEAGNTIYF.

CDR3 in DNA: TGTGCCTGGAGGGGGTCGGGAGATGGCTACACCTTC. It encodes CAWRGSGDGYTF. The J gene is TRBJ1-2, the V gene TRBV30; D is unclear. CDR3 length equals 12 residues. CDR1 and CDR2 (germline): GTSNPN, SVGIG (reference sequence). V was cut by 3 bases and J by 6 bases, with 11 bases left in between.

This clone was seen once. The chain carries TRBV18 and TRBJ1-2, with 9 bases identical to TRBD1. This CDR3 is built from 14 residues. CDR1 is KGHSH, CDR2 LQKENI, per germline. After removal of 2 bases from V and 4 bases from J, the junction contained 2 bases not matched to a gene. CDR3 sequence reads: CASSPGTGFYGYTF. The CDR3 region has the DNA TGTGCCAGCTCACCAGGGACAGGGTTCTATGGCTACACCTTC.

This chain connects TRBV7-2 to TRBJ2-2; 7 bases agree with TRBD2. V trimming: 4 bases; J trimming: 7 bases; junction bases outside the gene matches: 6. Germline V gives CDR1 SGHTA, CDR2 FQGNSA. This CDR3 spans 14 amino acids. The CDR3 DNA sequence: TGTGCCAGCAGCTCAACTAGCGTTGGCGGGGAGCTGTTTTTT. Its translation is CASSSTSVGGELFF.

The chain joins TRBV5-1 to TRBJ2-7, with TRBD2 matching 9 bases. The CDR3 extends over 14 amino acids. V gave up 4 bases and J gave up 2 bases; unmatched junction bases: 4. Germline values: CDR1 SGHRS, CDR2 YFSETQ. Here the CDR3 reads CASSLAGGAYEQYF. DNA for the CDR3: TGCGCCAGCAGCCTCGCGGGAGGGGCCTACGAGCAGTACTTC.

This clone was seen only a few times. The sample carries other DNA sequences with the same CDR3. This sequence joins TRBV10-3 and TRBJ1-3; D gene ambiguous. Germline V CDR1 and CDR2: ENHRY, SYGVKD. The V end was cut by 3 bases, the J end by 1 base, with 7 bases between. CDR3 length: 14 amino acids. The CDR3 region is CAISERESGNTIYF. CDR3 bases: TGTGCCATCAGTGAACGGGAGTCTGGAAACACCATATATTTT.

This chain links TRBV19 with TRBJ2-1, with 12 nucleotides matching TRBD2. CDR3 length: 20 amino acids. J was trimmed by 9 bases and V by 5 bases; bases with no gene match: 23. Germline assignment: CDR1 LNHDA and CDR2 SQIVND (reference sequence). Written as DNA, the CDR3 is TGTGCCAGTAGTCCCGCGCTAGCGGGAGGGCCAAGGGGCACTTTCGGTGAGCAGTTCTTC. As protein: CASSPALAGGPRGTFGEQFF.

This chain links TRBV6-4 with TRBJ2-6; D uncertain. In germline, CDR1 is MRHNA, CDR2 SNTAGT. V shed 0 bases and J shed 0 bases, with 12 bases lying between them. This CDR3 is built from 18 residues. CDR3 DNA sequence: TGTGCCAGCAGTGACTCGAGGATCACGGCCTCTGGGGCCAACGTCCTGACTTTC. This sequence encodes CASSDSRITASGANVLTF.